The subject of this entry is one T cell receptor (beta chain). No antigen is known for it. This entry comes from a study of neoadjuvant anti-PD-1 for oral cavity cancer. Turning to the study itself: Patients without progression got a fourth dose around day 43. The study's findings and limits: Pretreatment Treg/Th17 ratio correlated inversely with post-treatment tumor clonality. Each response group had just a few patients in TCR analyses.

Using immunoSEQ multiplex PCR, the repertoire was profiled, and TCRdb retains in-frame clones only, with some absent. Of 20,000 to 25,000 clones detected, 45% appear once; the ten largest clones hold around 40%. V lost 5 bases and J lost 12; bases outside the gene matches: 3. Germline CDR1 is SGHTA and CDR2 is FQGNSA. CDR3 length: 13 residues. As to time point: after neoadjuvant nivolumab, at surgical resection. The receptor was derived from a person between 35 and 79 years old with oral cavity squamous cell carcinoma. The sample in question was tumor tissue, obtained after nivolumab (anti-PD-1) treatment. The rearrangement uses TRBV7-2 and TRBJ2-1; TRBD2 agrees at 14 bases. Here the CDR3 DNA reads TGTGCCAGCAGCCTCGGACTAGCGGGGGGGCAGTTCTTC. It encodes CASSLGLAGGQFF.